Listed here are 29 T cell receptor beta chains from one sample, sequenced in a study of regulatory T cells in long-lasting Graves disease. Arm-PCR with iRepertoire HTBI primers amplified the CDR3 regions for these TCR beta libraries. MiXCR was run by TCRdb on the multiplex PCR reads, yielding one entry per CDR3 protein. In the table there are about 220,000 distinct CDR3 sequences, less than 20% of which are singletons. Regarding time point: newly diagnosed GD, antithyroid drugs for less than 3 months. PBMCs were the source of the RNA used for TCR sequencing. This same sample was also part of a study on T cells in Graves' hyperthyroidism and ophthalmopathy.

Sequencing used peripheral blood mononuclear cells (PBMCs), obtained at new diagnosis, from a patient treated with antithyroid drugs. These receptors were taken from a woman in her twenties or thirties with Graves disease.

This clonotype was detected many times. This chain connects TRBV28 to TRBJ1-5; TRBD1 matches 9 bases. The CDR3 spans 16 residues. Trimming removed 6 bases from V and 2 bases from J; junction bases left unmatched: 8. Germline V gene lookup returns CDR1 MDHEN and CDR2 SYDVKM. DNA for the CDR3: TGTGCCAGCAGACCGGACAGGGGATTCGGCAATCAGCCCCAGCATTTT. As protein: CASRPDRGFGNQPQHF. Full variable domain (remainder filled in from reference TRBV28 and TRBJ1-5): DVKVTQSSRYLVKRTGEKVFLECVQDMDHENMFWYRQDPGLGLRLIYFSYDVKMKEKGDIPEGYSVSREKKERFSLILESASTNQTSMYLCASRPDRGFGNQPQHFGDGTRLSIL.

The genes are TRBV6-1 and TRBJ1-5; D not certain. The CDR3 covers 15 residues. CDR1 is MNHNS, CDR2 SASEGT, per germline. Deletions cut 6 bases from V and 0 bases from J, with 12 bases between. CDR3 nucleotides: TGTGCCAGCAGATATAGGGTCAATAGCAATCAGCCCCAGCATTTT. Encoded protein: CASRYRVNSNQPQHF.

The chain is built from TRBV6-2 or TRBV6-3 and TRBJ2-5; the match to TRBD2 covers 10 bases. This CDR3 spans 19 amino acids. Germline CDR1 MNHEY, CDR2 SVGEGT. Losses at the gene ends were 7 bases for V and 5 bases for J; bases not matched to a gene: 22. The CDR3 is CASKMTGTSETRPGETQYF. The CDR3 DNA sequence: TGTGCCAGCAAAATGACCGGGACTAGCGAGACCCGCCCCGGGGAGACCCAGTACTTC.

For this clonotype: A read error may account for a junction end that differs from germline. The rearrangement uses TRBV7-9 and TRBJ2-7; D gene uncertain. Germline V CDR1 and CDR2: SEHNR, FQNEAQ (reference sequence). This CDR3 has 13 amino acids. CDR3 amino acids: CASSLRLSYEQCF. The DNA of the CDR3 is TGTGCCAGCAGCTTACGGCTTTCCTACGAGCAGTGCTTC.

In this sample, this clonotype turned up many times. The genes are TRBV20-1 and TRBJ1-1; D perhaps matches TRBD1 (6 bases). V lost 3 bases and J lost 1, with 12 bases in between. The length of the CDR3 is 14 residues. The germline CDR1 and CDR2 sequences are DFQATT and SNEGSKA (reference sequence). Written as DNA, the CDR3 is TGCAGTGCTAGGCGAAGGGGGACGAACACTGAAGCTTTCTTT. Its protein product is CSARRRGTNTEAFF.

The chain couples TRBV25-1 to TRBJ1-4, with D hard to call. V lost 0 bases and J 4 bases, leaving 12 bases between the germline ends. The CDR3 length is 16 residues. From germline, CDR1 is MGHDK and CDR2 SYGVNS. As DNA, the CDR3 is TGTGCCAGCAGTGAATATCTCGCGGGGTATAATGAAAAACTGTTTTTT. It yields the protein CASSEYLAGYNEKLFF. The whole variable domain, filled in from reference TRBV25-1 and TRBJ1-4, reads EADIYQTPRYLVIGTGKKITLECSQTMGHDKMYWYQQDPGMELHLIHYSYGVNSTEKGDLSSESTVSRIRTEHFPLTLESARPSHTSQYLCASSEYLAGYNEKLFFGSGTQLSVL.

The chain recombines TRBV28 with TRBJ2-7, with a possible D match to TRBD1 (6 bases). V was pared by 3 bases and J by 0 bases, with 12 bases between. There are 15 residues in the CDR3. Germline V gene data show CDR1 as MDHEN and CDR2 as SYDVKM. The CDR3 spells CASSFSGTRSYEQYF. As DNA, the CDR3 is TGTGCCAGCAGTTTCTCAGGGACACGCTCCTACGAGCAGTACTTC.

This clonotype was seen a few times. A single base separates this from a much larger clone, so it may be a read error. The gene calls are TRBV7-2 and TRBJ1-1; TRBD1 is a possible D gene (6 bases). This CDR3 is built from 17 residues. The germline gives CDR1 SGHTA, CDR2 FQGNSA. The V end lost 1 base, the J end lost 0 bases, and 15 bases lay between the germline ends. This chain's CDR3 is CASSLDSRGHMNTEAFF. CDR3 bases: TGTGCCAGCAGCTTAGATTCCAGGGGTCACATGAACACTGAAGCTTTCTTT.

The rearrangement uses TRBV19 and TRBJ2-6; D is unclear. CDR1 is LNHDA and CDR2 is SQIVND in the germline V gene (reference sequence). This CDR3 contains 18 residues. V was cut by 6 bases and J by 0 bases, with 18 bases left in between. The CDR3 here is CASRRLQVSLSGANVLTF. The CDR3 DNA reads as TGTGCCAGTAGGCGTCTCCAAGTGTCGCTCTCTGGGGCCAACGTCCTGACTTTC.

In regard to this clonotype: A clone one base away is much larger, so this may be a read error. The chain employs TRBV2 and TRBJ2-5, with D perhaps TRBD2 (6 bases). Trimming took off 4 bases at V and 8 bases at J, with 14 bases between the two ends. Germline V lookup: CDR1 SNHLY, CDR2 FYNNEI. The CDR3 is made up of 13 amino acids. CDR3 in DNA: TGTGCCAGCAGTGGACCGCCCGGGGGAACCCAGTACTTC. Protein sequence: CASSGPPGGTQYF.

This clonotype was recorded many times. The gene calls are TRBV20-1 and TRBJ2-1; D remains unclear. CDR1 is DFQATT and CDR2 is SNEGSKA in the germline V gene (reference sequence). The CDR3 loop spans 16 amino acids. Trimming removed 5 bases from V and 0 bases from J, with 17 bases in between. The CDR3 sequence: CSARSTGRSSYNEQFF. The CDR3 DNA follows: TGCAGTGCTCGTTCGACGGGCCGGAGCTCCTACAATGAGCAGTTCTTC.

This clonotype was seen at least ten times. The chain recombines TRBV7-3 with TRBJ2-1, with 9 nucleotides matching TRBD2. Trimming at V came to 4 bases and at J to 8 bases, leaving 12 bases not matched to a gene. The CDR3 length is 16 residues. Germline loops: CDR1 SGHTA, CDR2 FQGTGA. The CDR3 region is CASSWIAGARRDEQFF. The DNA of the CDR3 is TGTGCCAGCAGCTGGATAGCGGGGGCCCGTAGGGATGAGCAGTTCTTC.

Here the CDR3 reads CSVPPGERNTGELFF. The DNA for the CDR3 is TGCAGTGTCCCCCCGGGGGAGAGGAACACCGGGGAGCTGTTTTTT. The chain couples TRBV20-1 to TRBJ2-2, with D perhaps matching TRBD2 (6 bases). V lost 7 bases, J lost 1 base, and 16 bases lay in between. This CDR3 spans 15 amino acids. In germline, CDR1 is DFQATT, CDR2 SNEGSKA (reference sequence).

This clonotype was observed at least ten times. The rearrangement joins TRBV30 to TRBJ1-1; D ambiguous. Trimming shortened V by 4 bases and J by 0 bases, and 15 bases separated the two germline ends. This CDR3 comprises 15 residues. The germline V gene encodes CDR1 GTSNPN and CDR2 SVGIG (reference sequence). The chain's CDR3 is CAWNALRGMNTEAFF. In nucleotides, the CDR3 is TGTGCCTGGAACGCTCTTCGGGGTATGAACACTGAAGCTTTCTTT. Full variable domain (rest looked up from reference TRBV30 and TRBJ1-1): SQTIHQWPATLVQPVGSPLSLECTVEGTSNPNLYWYRQAAGRGLQLLFYSVGIGQISSEVPQNLSASRPQDRQFILSSKKLLLSDSGFYLCAWNALRGMNTEAFFGQGTRLTVV.

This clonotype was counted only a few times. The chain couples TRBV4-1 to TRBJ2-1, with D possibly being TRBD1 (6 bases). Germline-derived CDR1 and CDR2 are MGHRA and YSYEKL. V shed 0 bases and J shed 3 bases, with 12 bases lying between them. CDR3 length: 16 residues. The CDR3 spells CASSQDTGNSYNEQFF. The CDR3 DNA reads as TGCGCCAGCAGCCAAGACACAGGGAACAGCTACAATGAGCAGTTCTTC.

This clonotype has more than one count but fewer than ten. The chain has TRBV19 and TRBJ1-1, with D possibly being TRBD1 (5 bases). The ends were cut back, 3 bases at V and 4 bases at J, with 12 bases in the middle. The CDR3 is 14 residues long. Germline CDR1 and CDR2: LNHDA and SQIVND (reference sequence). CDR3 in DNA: TGTGCCAGTAGTATGGGAGTGGGGCGCACTGAAGCTTTCTTT. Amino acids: CASSMGVGRTEAFF.

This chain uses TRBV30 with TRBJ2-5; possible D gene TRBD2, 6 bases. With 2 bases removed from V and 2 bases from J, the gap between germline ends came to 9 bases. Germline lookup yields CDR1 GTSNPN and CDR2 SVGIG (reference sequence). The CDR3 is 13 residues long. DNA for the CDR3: TGTGCCTGGAGTTCCGGGACTCAAGAGACCCAGTACTTC. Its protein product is CAWSSGTQETQYF.

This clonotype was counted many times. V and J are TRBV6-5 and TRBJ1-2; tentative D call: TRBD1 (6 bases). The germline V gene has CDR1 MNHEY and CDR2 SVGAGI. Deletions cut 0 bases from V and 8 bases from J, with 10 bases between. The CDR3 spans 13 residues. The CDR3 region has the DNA TGTGCCAGCAGTTACTCACAGGGTCGGGGCTACACCTTC. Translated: CASSYSQGRGYTF.

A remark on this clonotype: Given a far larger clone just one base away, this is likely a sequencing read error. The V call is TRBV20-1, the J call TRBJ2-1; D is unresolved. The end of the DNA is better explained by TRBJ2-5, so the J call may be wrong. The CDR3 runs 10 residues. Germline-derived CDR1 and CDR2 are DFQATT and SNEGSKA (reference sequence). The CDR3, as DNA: TGCAGTGCTAGAGTGGAGACCCAGTACTTC. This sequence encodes CSARVETQYF.

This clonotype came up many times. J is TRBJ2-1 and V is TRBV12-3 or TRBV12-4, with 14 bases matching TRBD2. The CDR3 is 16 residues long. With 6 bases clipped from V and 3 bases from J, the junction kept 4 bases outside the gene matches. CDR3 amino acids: CASSSTSGGGYNEQFF. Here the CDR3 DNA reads TGTGCCAGCAGCTCGACTAGCGGGGGGGGCTACAATGAGCAGTTCTTC.

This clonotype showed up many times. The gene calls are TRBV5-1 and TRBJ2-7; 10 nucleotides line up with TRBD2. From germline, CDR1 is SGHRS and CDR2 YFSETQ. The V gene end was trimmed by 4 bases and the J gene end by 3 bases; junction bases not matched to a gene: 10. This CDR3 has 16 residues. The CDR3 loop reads CASSPLTGTSVYEQYF. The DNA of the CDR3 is TGCGCCAGCAGCCCACTTACCGGGACTAGCGTCTACGAGCAGTACTTC.

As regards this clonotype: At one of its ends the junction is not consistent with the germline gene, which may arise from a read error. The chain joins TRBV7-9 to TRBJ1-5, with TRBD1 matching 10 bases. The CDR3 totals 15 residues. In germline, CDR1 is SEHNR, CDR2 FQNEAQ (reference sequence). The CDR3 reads CASSGQGVSNRPQHF. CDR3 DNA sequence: TGTGCCAGCTCCGGACAGGGGGTTAGCAATCGGCCCCAGCATTTT.

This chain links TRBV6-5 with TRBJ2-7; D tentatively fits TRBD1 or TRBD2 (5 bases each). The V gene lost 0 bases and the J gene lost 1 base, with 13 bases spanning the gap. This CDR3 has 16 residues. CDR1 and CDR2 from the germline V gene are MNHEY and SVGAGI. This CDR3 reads CASSYSRGRGSYEQYF. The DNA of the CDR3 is TGTGCCAGCAGTTACTCGAGGGGACGCGGGTCCTACGAGCAGTACTTC.

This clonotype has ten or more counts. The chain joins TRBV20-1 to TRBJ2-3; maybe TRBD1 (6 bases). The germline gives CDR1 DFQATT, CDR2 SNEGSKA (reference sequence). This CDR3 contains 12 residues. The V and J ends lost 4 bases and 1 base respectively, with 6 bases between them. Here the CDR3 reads CSATGGTDTQYF. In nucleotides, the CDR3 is TGCAGTGCTACAGGGGGCACAGATACGCAGTATTTT.

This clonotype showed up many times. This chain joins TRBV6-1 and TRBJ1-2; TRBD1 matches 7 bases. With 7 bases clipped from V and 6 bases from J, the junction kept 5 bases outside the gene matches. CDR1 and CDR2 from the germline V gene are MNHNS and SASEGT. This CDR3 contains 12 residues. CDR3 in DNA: TGTGCCAGCACTCAGGGGGTTAATGGCTACACCTTC. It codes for CASTQGVNGYTF.

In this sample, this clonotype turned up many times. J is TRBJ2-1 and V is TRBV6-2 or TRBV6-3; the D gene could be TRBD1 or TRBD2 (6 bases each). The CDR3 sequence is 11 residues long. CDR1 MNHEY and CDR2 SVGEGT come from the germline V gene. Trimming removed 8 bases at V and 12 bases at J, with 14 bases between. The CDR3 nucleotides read TGTGCCAGCGATGGAGGGGGTCCGCAGTTCTTC. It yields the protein CASDGGGPQFF.

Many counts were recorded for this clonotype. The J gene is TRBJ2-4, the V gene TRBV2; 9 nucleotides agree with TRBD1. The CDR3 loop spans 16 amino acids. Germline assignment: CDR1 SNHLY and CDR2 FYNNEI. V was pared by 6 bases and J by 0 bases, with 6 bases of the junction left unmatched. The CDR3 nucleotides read TGTGCCAGCAGGGGGACAGGGCCTATAGCCAAAAACATTCAGTACTTC. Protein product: CASRGTGPIAKNIQYF.

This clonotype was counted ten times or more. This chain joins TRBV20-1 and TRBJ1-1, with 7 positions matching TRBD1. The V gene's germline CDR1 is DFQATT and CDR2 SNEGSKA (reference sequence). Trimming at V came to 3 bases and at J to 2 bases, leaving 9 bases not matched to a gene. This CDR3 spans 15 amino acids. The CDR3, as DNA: TGCAGTGCTAGGGACACAGGGGCCCCTAACACTGAAGCTTTCTTT. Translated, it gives CSARDTGAPNTEAFF.

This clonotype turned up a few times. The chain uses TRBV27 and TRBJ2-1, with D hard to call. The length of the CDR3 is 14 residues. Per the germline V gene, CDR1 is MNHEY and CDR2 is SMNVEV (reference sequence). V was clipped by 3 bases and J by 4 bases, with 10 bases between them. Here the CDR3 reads CASSFSARYNEQFF. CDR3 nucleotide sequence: TGTGCCAGCAGTTTTTCAGCCCGGTACAATGAGCAGTTCTTC.